This T cell receptor (beta chain) was obtained from a study of blood T cell repertoires in COVID-19 (TCRdb year 2020). Describing the broader study: Samples covering the acute and convalescent phases of COVID-19 were provided by collaborators in the United States, Italy and Spain. The material from the prospective study consisted of cDNA or gDNA derived from T cells, B-cell-depleted T cells, or PBMCs. Deeply sampled blood TCRbeta repertoires from subjects exposed to, actively infected with, or recovered from COVID-19 were included in the dataset. The repertoires were released in a freely available public database meant as a resource for research on the immune response to SARS-CoV-2. The samples were drawn from the first 160 participants of the ongoing ImmuneRACE study and from 950 to 1,500 subjects provided by 6 global collaborators. The sample metadata nearly always contained a de-identified subject ID, COVID-19 status, age in years and sex. Where available, HLA class I and class II types were obtained from metadata supplied by the sample provider rather than from assay-based typing. The investigation overall reported the following: The quantity of clinical and demographic metadata differed by source and by participant and was supplied without curation.

TCRbeta CDR3 regions were amplified from genomic DNA by means of the immunoSEQ Assay, a bias-controlled multiplex PCR. Per the source publication's procedure: The number of nucleated cells in each sample was estimated from the amplification of reference gene primers within the assay. Sequence reads were collapsed and filtered to measure the absolute abundance of every unique TCRbeta CDR3 rearrangement. Productive Simpson clonality was computed per sample as the square root of Simpson's diversity index over productive rearrangements. Here the immuneACCESS table is served through TCRdb, limited to in-frame sequences with V and J called. Missing clones are a known gap in these copies; in checked studies unresolved V genes cover under half, and the rest lacks a known reason. That table gives V, J and clone size, and the DNA gave D and trimming. In all, the sample holds some 70,000 clones, and 65% to 85% of those were seen once. The ten largest clones capture approximately 10% of the sample.

V trim: 4 bases; J trim: 5 bases; unmatched bases: 8. The germline V gene encodes CDR1 SGHVS and CDR2 FQNEAQ. The CDR3, from cysteine to phenylalanine, totals 14 residues. Only the CDR3 DNA is retained, 42 bases long and in frame from the first base. The collaborating institutions used their own protocols to collect whole blood in K2EDTA tubes. Collaborator samples were shipped for TCRbeta analysis as frozen whole blood, isolated PBMCs, or DNA extracted from either sample type. There are a few counts of this clone. No cognate antigen has been identified for it. Base qualities are not at hand, and no much larger clone is one base apart.

Sequences were obtained from peripheral blood. The chain uses TRBV7-8 and TRBJ2-7; 7 nucleotides in the junction match TRBD2. The source of this sequence is a woman aged 45-60 years with acute or convalescent COVID-19. Read as DNA, the sequence is TGTGCCAGCAGCTCGATCAGAGGGAGGGACGAGCAGTACTTC. Translated, this gives CASSSIRGRDEQYF.